This TCR beta chain was profiled in a study of regulatory T cells in long-lasting Graves disease. Study overall: Antithyroid drugs had been given to newly diagnosed Graves' patients for under 3 months.

Time point specified: newly diagnosed GD, antithyroid drugs for less than 3 months. PBMC-derived RNA was used for the TCR library. Per American Thyroid Association guidelines, Graves' disease was diagnosed. Trimming cost V 3 bases and J 2 bases; bases outside gene matches: 2. Germline loops: CDR1 SGDLS, CDR2 YYNGEE. There are 14 residues in the CDR3. HTBI primers from iRepertoire and Arm-PCR of CDR3 regions yielded the TCR beta libraries. TCRdb analysed the multiplex PCR reads with MiXCR anew, one entry per CDR3 protein. This table holds under 400,000 distinct CDR3 sequences, 16% found once. This clonotype appeared a few times. Another study also made use of these data, one on T cells in Graves' hyperthyroidism and ophthalmopathy. That paper states: Patients were aged 18 to 65, had disease duration under 2 months, and had newly diagnosed hyperthyroidism. Among clonotypes expanded in thyroid above 0.001, most were also found in blood.

The TCR originated in a man aged 40-49 years with Graves disease. This sample comprised peripheral blood mononuclear cells (PBMCs), obtained at new diagnosis, from a patient treated with antithyroid drugs. The chain employs TRBV9 and TRBJ1-3, with TRBD1 matching over 7 bases. The chain's CDR3 is CASSDRGTGNTIYF. CDR3 sequence (DNA): TGTGCCAGCAGCGACAGGGGAACTGGAAACACCATATATTTT.